The rows below give T cell receptor beta chains drawn from one sample of a study of neurological immune-mediated disorders. TCRdb reprocessed the 5' RACE reads via MiXCR and lists one record per CDR3 protein. The sample includes approximately 30,000 distinct CDR3 sequences, approximately 4.1% of them seen just once. The sequenced material came from CD4+ T cells from blood. These receptors all stem from a middle-aged woman in good health. Each CDR3 is given with its conserved first and last residue. D genes are given only for firm matches. Not every row has a clone size; where given, it reads once, few, many or a size class.

J | D | size | V | DNA | CDR3
TRBJ2-7 | - | many | TRBV25-1 | TGTGCCAGCAGTGAACTCCTCGAGCAGTACTTC | CASSELLEQYF
TRBJ2-5 | - | many | TRBV5-1 | TGCGCCAGCAGCTCCTCAGGCCCCCGGGGCAGAATATTAGGGGAGACCCAGTACTTC | CASSSSGPRGRILGETQYF
TRBJ2-7 | - | many | TRBV21-1 | TGTGCCAGCAGCAAAGGACCCAGACGGATTAACTACGAGCAGTACTTC | CASSKGPRRINYEQYF
TRBJ2-7 | - | many | TRBV20-1 | TGCAGTGCTCGGAAGGACAGCTACGAGCAGTACTTC | CSARKDSYEQYF
TRBJ1-5 | - | many | TRBV6-6 | TGTGCCAGTGCGCGGGGGGTCGGCAATCAGCCCCAGCATTTT | CASARGVGNQPQHF
TRBJ1-2 | TRBD1 | many | TRBV28 | TGTGCCAGCTCAGACAGGGGCTACGGCTACACCTTC | CASSDRGYGYTF
TRBJ2-2 | - | - | TRBV10-3 | TGTGCCATCAGATGGGAAATAAAGGGCGGGGAGCTGTTTTTT | CAIRWEIKGGELFF
TRBJ2-1 | TRBD2 | many | TRBV5-1 | TGCGCCAGCAGCTCTACCTTACCGGGAGGTGGGCAGTTCTTC | CASSSTLPGGGQFF
TRBJ1-4 | TRBD1 | many | TRBV12-3/TRBV12-4 | TGTGCCAGCAGACGGGACAGGAGTAATGAAAAACTGTTTTTT | CASRRDRSNEKLFF
TRBJ1-1 | TRBD1 | few | TRBV4-1 | TGCGCCAGCAGCCCCTACCTGGACAGGGGCACTGAAGCTTTCTTT | CASSPYLDRGTEAFF
TRBJ2-1 | - | many | TRBV5-5 | - | CASSFYICSANAGTSGGYEQFF
TRBJ2-7 | TRBD2 | many | TRBV11-2 | TGTGCCAGCAGCCGCACTCTAGCGGGCGAGCAGTACTTC | CASSRTLAGEQYF
TRBJ1-1 | - | many | TRBV29-1 | TGCAGCGCAGCTGAGGTGCAAGCTTTCTTT | CSAAEVQAFF
TRBJ1-2 | - | many | TRBV20-1 | TGCAGTGCAACCGAGGGAGGCGGCCAGGATGGCTACACCTTC | CSATEGGGQDGYTF
TRBJ2-2 | - | many | TRBV2 | TGTGCCAGCAGGCGTGGATCGAACACCGGGGAGCTGTTTTTT | CASRRGSNTGELFF
TRBJ1-6 | - | many | TRBV6-5 | TGTGCCAGCACTGCCGGAGGGACCTATAATTCACCCCTCCACTTT | CASTAGGTYNSPLHF
TRBJ2-1 | TRBD1 | many | TRBV7-2 | TGTGCCAGCAGCCTCCGGGACAGGGTCCGGGCTGAGCAGTTCTTC | CASSLRDRVRAEQFF
TRBJ1-1 | - | many | TRBV10-3 | TGTGCCATCAGTGGGGCAGGAAAGAACACTGAAGCTTTCTTT | CAISGAGKNTEAFF
TRBJ2-6 | - | many | TRBV5-5 | TGTGCCAGCAGCTTGGGACAGATAGCTGGGGCCAACGTCCTGACTTTC | CASSLGQIAGANVLTF
TRBJ2-1 | - | many | TRBV4-1 | TGCGCCAGCAGCCGAACCCCCGGCGTCGGTGAGCAGTTCTTC | CASSRTPGVGEQFF
TRBJ1-2 | TRBD1 | few | TRBV19 | TGTGCCAGTACTGGGACAGGAGGTGGCTACACCTTC | CASTGTGGGYTF
TRBJ2-1 | - | many | TRBV20-1 | TGCAGTGCAGAAGGGTCTTCCTACAATGAGCAGTTCTTC | CSAEGSSYNEQFF
TRBJ2-7 | - | - | TRBV5-1 | - | CASSFYICRVTGGHYEQYF
TRBJ1-1 | TRBD1 | many | TRBV19 | TGTGCCAGTAGTTCTCTCGGACAGGGGGCTTACACTGAAGCTTTCTTT | CASSSLGQGAYTEAFF
TRBJ2-7 | TRBD2 | many | TRBV7-2 | TGTGCCAGCAGCTTGATAGCGGGAGGGCCTGAGCAGTACTTC | CASSLIAGGPEQYF
TRBJ2-2 | - | many | TRBV15 | TGTGCCACCAGCAGACAGGACACCGGGGAGCTGTTTTTT | CATSRQDTGELFF
TRBJ1-1 | TRBD1 | many | TRBV14 | TGTGCCAGCAGCCGAGTTACAGGGGGCTTCGCTGAAGCTTTCTTT | CASSRVTGGFAEAFF
TRBJ2-3 | - | many | TRBV27 | TGTGCCAGCAGTTTAAAGACTGTCGGCACAGATACGCAGTATTTT | CASSLKTVGTDTQYF
TRBJ2-3 | TRBD1 | many | TRBV19 | TGTGCCATAAGTCCGGGACAGTCTTTCACAGATACGCAGTATTTT | CAISPGQSFTDTQYF
TRBJ1-2 | - | many | TRBV30 | TGTGCCTGGAGTGATGGGACGTCGATTGGCTACACCTTC | CAWSDGTSIGYTF
TRBJ2-1 | - | many | TRBV11-3 | TGTGCCAGCAGCCCGGGGAACGAGCAGTTCTTC | CASSPGNEQFF
TRBJ1-1 | - | many | TRBV6-5 | TGTGCCAGCACCCCCCGGGGGGCTGAAGCTTTCTTT | CASTPRGAEAFF
TRBJ2-3 | - | many | TRBV20-1 | TGCAGTGCTGGGGACTCCCGGTCCCGAACAGATACGCAGTATTTT | CSAGDSRSRTDTQYF
TRBJ1-1 | - | many | TRBV2 | TGTGCCAGCACCACACAGGGTAGAAGCACTGAAGCTTTCTTT | CASTTQGRSTEAFF
TRBJ2-7 | - | many | TRBV20-1 | TGCAGTGCTAGGGAAGCTGGACGTCAGGGACCCACGAAGTTC | CSAREAGRQGPTKF
TRBJ2-1 | - | many | TRBV7-2 | TGTGCCAGCAGCTTAAGTGTGAGCTCCTACAATGAGCAGTTCTTC | CASSLSVSSYNEQFF
TRBJ2-7 | - | - | TRBV28 | TGTGCCAGCAGGGACACGTCAACCTACGAGCAGTACTTC | CASRDTSTYEQYF
TRBJ2-7 | - | many | TRBV5-1 | TGCGCCAGCAGCTTGGTTGCCCATACCTACGAGCAGTACTTC | CASSLVAHTYEQYF
TRBJ1-3 | TRBD1 | many | TRBV7-8 | TGTGCCAGCAGCCGCACACGGACAGGGCATGGAAACACCATATATTTT | CASSRTRTGHGNTIYF
TRBJ2-3 | - | many | TRBV7-2 | TGTGCCAGCAGGTCCTGGCGGGCGATCACAGATACGCAGTATTTT | CASRSWRAITDTQYF
TRBJ2-3 | - | many | TRBV27 | TGTGCCAGCAGCTTAACGCCGTCCCATACGCAGTATTTT | CASSLTPSHTQYF
TRBJ2-5 | TRBD2 | many | TRBV3-1 | TGTGCCAGCAGCCTCGGGACTAGCGGGAGGTTGGAGACCCAGTACTTC | CASSLGTSGRLETQYF
TRBJ1-2 | - | many | TRBV12-3/TRBV12-4 | TGTGCCAGCGCGGTTTCAACGACAAGTACTAACTATGGCTACACCTTC | CASAVSTTSTNYGYTF
TRBJ2-5 | - | many | TRBV6-1 | TGTGCCAGCTGGGCGGAGACCCAGTACTTC | CASWAETQYF
TRBJ2-2 | TRBD1 | many | TRBV5-6 | TGTGCCAGCAGGAGGGACAGATACACCGGGGAGCTGTTTTTT | CASRRDRYTGELFF
TRBJ1-2 | - | many | TRBV7-9 | TGTGCCAGCAGCTTAGAAACGGCAGGGGATGGCTACACCTTC | CASSLETAGDGYTF
TRBJ2-4 | - | many | TRBV11-2 | TGTGCCAGCAGCTTAGCTCCCGGGTACGAAAACATTCAGTACTTC | CASSLAPGYENIQYF
TRBJ2-5 | - | many | TRBV6-1 | TGTGCCAGCAGAGCCACAGTAGCCCAAGAGACCCAGTACTTC | CASRATVAQETQYF
TRBJ2-7 | - | many | TRBV25-1 | TGTGCCAGCAGTGGGACGGGACTGATCTACGAGCAGTACTTC | CASSGTGLIYEQYF